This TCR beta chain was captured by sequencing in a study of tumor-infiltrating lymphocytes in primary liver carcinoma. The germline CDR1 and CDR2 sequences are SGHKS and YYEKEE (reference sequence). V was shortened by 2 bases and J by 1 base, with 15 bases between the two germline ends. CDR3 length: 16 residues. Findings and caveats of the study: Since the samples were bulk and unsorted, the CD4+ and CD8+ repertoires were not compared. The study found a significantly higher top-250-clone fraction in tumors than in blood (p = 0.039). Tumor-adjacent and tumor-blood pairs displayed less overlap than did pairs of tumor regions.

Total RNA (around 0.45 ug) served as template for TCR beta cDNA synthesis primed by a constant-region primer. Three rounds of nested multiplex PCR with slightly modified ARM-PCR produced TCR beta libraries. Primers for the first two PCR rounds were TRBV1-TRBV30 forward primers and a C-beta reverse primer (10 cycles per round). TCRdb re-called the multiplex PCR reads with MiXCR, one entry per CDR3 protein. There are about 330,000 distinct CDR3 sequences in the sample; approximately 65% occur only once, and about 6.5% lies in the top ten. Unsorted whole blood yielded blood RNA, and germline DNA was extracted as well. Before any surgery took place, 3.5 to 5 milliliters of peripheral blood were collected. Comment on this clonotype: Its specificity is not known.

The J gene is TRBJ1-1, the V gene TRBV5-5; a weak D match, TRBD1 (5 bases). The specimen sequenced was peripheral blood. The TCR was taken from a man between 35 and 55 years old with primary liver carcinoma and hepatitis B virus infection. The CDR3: CASSFSGNFGNTEAFF. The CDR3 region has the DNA TGTGCCAGCAGCTTTTCAGGGAACTTCGGGAACACTGAAGCTTTCTTT.